This T cell receptor beta chain was found in a study of beta chain features in type 1 diabetes. General study findings and limits: All four CD4+ subsets from Type 1 diabetes patients carried moderately but significantly shorter TCRB CDR3s.

This clone showed up just a few times. Antigen: not known. The CDR3 has 16 residues. V dropped 0 bases and J dropped 4 bases, with 15 bases sitting between them. From germline, CDR1 is LGHNA and CDR2 YSLEER. Reverse transcription of all isolated RNA meant that expressed TCRB transcripts were sequenced. The data were produced by immunoSEQ multiplex PCR, yet TCRdb's version contains in-frame clones alone and is incomplete. In the table there are a few hundred thousand clones, around 16% of which are singletons. The clonotype was recovered from a man younger than 30 with type 1 diabetes. V is TRBV4-3 and J is TRBJ1-2; D may be TRBD1 (6 bases). Sequencing was carried out using naive CD4+ T cells from blood. In DNA form, the CDR3 reads TGCGCCAGCAGCCAAGAGGGAGGGGGTACTCCCTATGGCTACACCTTC. Protein: CASSQEGGGTPYGYTF.